Listed here are 26 T cell receptor beta chains from one sample, sequenced in a study of beta chain features in type 1 diabetes. Expressed TCRB transcripts were sequenced because the isolated RNA had all been reverse transcribed beforehand. Method: immunoSEQ multiplex PCR; TCRdb's copy keeps in-frame clones and lacks some. The sample yields over 150,000 clones, approximately 13% seen once. Sequencing was done on a sample of central memory CD4+ T cells from blood. Receptors were obtained from a young woman in good health.

This clone has only a few counts. The J gene is TRBJ2-2, the V gene TRBV5-5; D is unclear. CDR3 length: 12 amino acids. Germline V CDR1 and CDR2: SGHKS, YYEKEE (reference sequence). The ends were cut back, 5 bases at V and 3 bases at J, with 5 bases in the middle. CDR3 residues: CASRSDTGELFF. DNA of the CDR3: TGTGCCAGCAGATCAGACACCGGGGAGCTGTTTTTT.

V usage is TRBV19 and J usage is TRBJ1-2; TRBD1 matches 7 bases. CDR1 is LNHDA, CDR2 SQIVND, per germline (reference sequence). The CDR3 spans 13 residues. Trimming took 6 bases from V and 3 from J; bases not matched to a gene: 4. The CDR3 DNA is TGTGCCAGTAGAGTGACAGGGCACTATGGCTACACCTTC. Protein: CASRVTGHYGYTF.

Notes on this clone: Other DNA sequences in the same sample also yield this CDR3. CDR3 nucleotides: TGCGCCAGCAGCCAAGATCGAGGGGGTTATGGCTACACCTTC. Its protein product is CASSQDRGGYGYTF. The chain is built from TRBV4-3 and TRBJ1-2, with D possibly matching TRBD1 (6 bases). Germline CDR1 reads LGHNA; CDR2 reads YSLEER. Trimming stripped 0 bases from V and 5 bases from J, with 10 bases between. This CDR3 spans 14 amino acids.

This clone was counted between two and nine times. The chain couples TRBV6-5 to TRBJ1-5, with D hard to call. V was pared by 2 bases and J by 7 bases, with 12 bases between. This CDR3 spans 14 amino acids. Looked up from germline, CDR1 is MNHEY and CDR2 is SVGAGI. In DNA form, the CDR3 reads TGTGCCAGCAGTTACCGGGGAAATGGCCAGCCCCAGCATTTT. It is translated as CASSYRGNGQPQHF.

This clone appeared a few times. The genes are TRBV5-1 and TRBJ2-7; no definite D call. The CDR3 has 13 amino acids. V lost 0 bases, J lost 3 bases, and 7 bases lay in between. Germline V gene data show CDR1 as SGHRS and CDR2 as YFSETQ. The CDR3 DNA is TGCGCCAGCAGCTTGGTGGCCAACTACGAGCAGTACTTC. Encoded protein: CASSLVANYEQYF.

The chain employs TRBV6-5 and TRBJ2-5; 12 positions match TRBD2. The germline V gene has CDR1 MNHEY and CDR2 SVGAGI. This CDR3 is built from 16 residues. With 2 bases clipped from V and 2 bases from J, the junction kept 3 bases outside the gene matches. The CDR3 coding sequence is TGTGCCAGCAGTTACACTAGCGGGAGGAATCAAGAGACCCAGTACTTC. Its translation is CASSYTSGRNQETQYF.

V gene TRBV2 combines with J gene TRBJ1-1; 7 bases align to TRBD1. V dropped 11 bases and J dropped 6; count of bases not matched to a gene: 12. CDR1 SNHLY and CDR2 FYNNEI come from the germline V gene. The CDR3 sequence is 13 residues long. CDR3 sequence reads: CAGHGRQGAEAFF. DNA for the CDR3: TGTGCCGGCCACGGAAGGCAGGGGGCTGAAGCTTTCTTT.

The chain employs TRBV5-1 and TRBJ2-5; 7 bases align to TRBD2. In germline, CDR1 is SGHRS, CDR2 YFSETQ. CDR3 length: 14 residues. After removal of 4 bases from V and 5 bases from J, the junction contained 8 bases not matched to a gene. The CDR3 protein is CASSLGRAPETQYF. The CDR3, as DNA: TGCGCCAGCAGCCTTGGGAGGGCCCCGGAGACCCAGTACTTC.

This clone was observed a few times. The CDR3 loop reads CASSLLQANTEAFF. The CDR3 DNA follows: TGTGCCAGCAGTTTATTACAGGCGAACACTGAAGCTTTCTTT. This sequence joins TRBV28 and TRBJ1-1, with a possible D match to TRBD1 (5 bases). V lost 1 base and J 1 base, leaving 7 bases between the germline ends. The germline gives CDR1 MDHEN, CDR2 SYDVKM. There are 14 residues in the CDR3. Full variable domain (rest looked up from reference TRBV28 and TRBJ1-1): DVKVTQSSRYLVKRTGEKVFLECVQDMDHENMFWYRQDPGLGLRLIYFSYDVKMKEKGDIPEGYSVSREKKERFSLILESASTNQTSMYLCASSLLQANTEAFFGQGTRLTVV.

CDR3 bases: TGTGCCAGCAGTTTATTGCTGGGGGGTGAAAAACTGTTTTTT. As protein: CASSLLLGGEKLFF. This chain links TRBV28 with TRBJ1-4; tentative D call: TRBD1 (5 bases). Deletions cut 1 base from V and 7 bases from J, with 10 bases between. Germline assignment: CDR1 MDHEN and CDR2 SYDVKM. The length of the CDR3 is 14 residues. The complete variable domain, with remaining parts taken from reference TRBV28 and TRBJ1-4, reads DVKVTQSSRYLVKRTGEKVFLECVQDMDHENMFWYRQDPGLGLRLIYFSYDVKMKEKGDIPEGYSVSREKKERFSLILESASTNQTSMYLCASSLLLGGEKLFFGSGTQLSVL.

V usage is TRBV14 and J usage is TRBJ2-4, with 7 bases fitting TRBD2. This CDR3 has 16 amino acids. Germline V gives CDR1 SGHDN, CDR2 FVKESK. After removal of 1 base from V and 6 bases from J, the junction contained 9 bases not matched to a gene. The CDR3 nucleotides read TGTGCCAGCAGCCAAGGTGCACTAGCGCCCATAAACATTCAGTACTTC. Amino acids: CASSQGALAPINIQYF.

This clone was counted ten times or more. J is TRBJ2-7 and V is TRBV7-2; D call uncertain. The CDR3 is 13 amino acids. The V and J ends lost 3 bases and 0 bases respectively, with 6 bases between them. Germline lookup yields CDR1 SGHTA and CDR2 FQGNSA. The CDR3 is CASSFTVSYEQYF. The DNA for the CDR3 is TGTGCCAGCAGCTTTACGGTCTCCTACGAGCAGTACTTC.

This clone was recorded a few times. The chain joins TRBV18 to TRBJ2-5, with 13 bases that match TRBD2. V dropped 3 bases and J dropped 5; count of bases not matched to a gene: 9. Germline V gene data show CDR1 as KGHSH and CDR2 as LQKENI. The CDR3 contains 17 residues. The CDR3 sequence: CASSPRTSGSRTETQYF. In DNA form, the CDR3 reads TGTGCCAGCTCACCGCGGACTAGCGGGAGCCGGACGGAGACCCAGTACTTC.

This clone was counted only a few times. The V and J genes are TRBV9 and TRBJ2-3; 9 bases are shared with TRBD1. The CDR3 has 14 amino acids. Germline trimming cut 3 bases from V and 3 bases from J; bases unmatched to any gene: 2. CDR1 SGDLS and CDR2 YYNGEE come from the germline V gene. CDR3 loop: CASSAGQGTDTQYF. CDR3 DNA sequence: TGTGCCAGCAGCGCCGGACAGGGGACAGATACGCAGTATTTT.

This clone has just a few counts. This chain uses TRBV7-9 with TRBJ2-5, with 9 nucleotides matching TRBD2. The CDR3 covers 15 residues. In germline, CDR1 is SEHNR, CDR2 FQNEAQ (reference sequence). Germline trimming cut 4 bases from V and 2 bases from J; bases unmatched to any gene: 5. The CDR3 DNA reads TGTGCCAGCAGCTCCTCTCTAGCGGGACAAGAGACCCAGTACTTC. Translation gives CASSSSLAGQETQYF.

There are a few counts of this clone. V is TRBV7-2 and J is TRBJ2-2, with a weak D call TRBD2 (6 bases). Germline-derived CDR1 and CDR2 are SGHTA and FQGNSA. The V gene lost 3 bases and the J gene lost 3 bases, with 11 bases spanning the gap. CDR3 length: 15 residues. The CDR3 sequence is CASSFRDSYTGELFF. In nucleotides, the CDR3 is TGTGCCAGCAGCTTCCGGGACTCTTACACCGGGGAGCTGTTTTTT.

This CDR3 reads CSVPTGTSAEQYF. CDR3 sequence (DNA): TGCAGCGTTCCCACCGGGACTAGCGCGGAGCAGTACTTC. V is TRBV29-1 and J is TRBJ2-7; 10 positions agree with TRBD2. Per germline, CDR1 SQVTM and CDR2 ANQGSEA. The trim removed 5 bases at V and 7 bases at J, leaving 8 bases unmatched. This CDR3 is 13 amino acids long.

The gene calls are TRBV11-3 and TRBJ2-2; weak D call: TRBD2 (5 bases). From germline, CDR1 is SGHNT and CDR2 YENEEA. This CDR3 comprises 18 residues. Trimming took off 1 base at V and 1 base at J, with 16 bases between the two ends. CDR3 sequence reads: CASSLGIDGAVNTGELFF. The CDR3 DNA reads as TGTGCCAGCAGCTTAGGGATAGATGGAGCGGTGAACACCGGGGAGCTGTTTTTT. Full variable domain (remainder filled in from reference TRBV11-3 and TRBJ2-2): EAGVVQSPRYKIIEKKQPVAFWCNPISGHNTLYWYLQNLGQGPELLIRYENEEAVDDSQLPKDRFSAERLKGVDSTLKIQPAELGDSAVYLCASSLGIDGAVNTGELFFGEGSRLTVL.

This clone was detected only a few times. The V call is TRBV5-4, the J call TRBJ2-3, with D perhaps TRBD1 (5 bases). CDR3 length: 14 amino acids. CDR1 and CDR2 (germline): SGHNT, YYREEE (reference sequence). The V gene lost 2 bases and the J gene lost 6 bases, with 13 bases spanning the gap. DNA for the CDR3: TGTGCCAGCAGCTTAAACTCTGGGGCGGATACGCAGTATTTT. Translating gives CASSLNSGADTQYF.

This clone was recorded a few times. The V call is TRBV30, the J call TRBJ2-1; no definite D call. V lost 2 bases, J lost 6 bases, and 17 bases lay in between. Germline values: CDR1 GTSNPN, CDR2 SVGIG (reference sequence). This CDR3 has 15 residues. CDR3 sequence (DNA): TGTGCCTGGAGTCGAGCTGGTGTCACCTCCAATGAGCAGTTCTTC. Encoded protein: CAWSRAGVTSNEQFF.

This clone was seen more than once but under ten times. The chain is built from TRBV11-2 and TRBJ1-2, with 8 positions matching TRBD1. This CDR3 is built from 14 residues. Unmatched junction bases numbered 6, after V lost 5 bases and J lost 4 bases. Germline V CDR1 and CDR2: SGHAT, FQNNGV. For the CDR3, the DNA is TGTGCCAGCAGCCCCGGACAGGGAAGCTATGGCTACACCTTC. It yields the protein CASSPGQGSYGYTF.

The chain is built from TRBV28 and TRBJ2-1, with 8 bases aligning to TRBD2. The V and J ends lost 2 bases and 7 bases, in that order; junction bases with no gene match: 13. This CDR3 region has 17 residues. From germline, CDR1 is MDHEN and CDR2 SYDVKM. CDR3 DNA: TGTGCCAGCAGTTTAAGAGTTCGGCCTAGCGGGTGGAATGAGCAGTTCTTC. It translates to CASSLRVRPSGWNEQFF.

This chain uses TRBV7-2 with TRBJ2-5, with 11 bases lining up with TRBD2. This CDR3 has 15 residues. V gave up 6 bases and J gave up 3 bases; unmatched junction bases: 6. Germline CDR1 reads SGHTA; CDR2 reads FQGNSA. This chain's CDR3 is CASRSGTSGKETQYF. The CDR3 region has the DNA TGTGCCAGCAGATCCGGGACTAGCGGAAAAGAGACCCAGTACTTC.

The chain is built from TRBV5-1 and TRBJ1-1; no reliable D call. The CDR3 spans 13 residues. Trimming cost V 4 bases and J 4 bases, with 11 bases left between them. Germline-derived CDR1 and CDR2 are SGHRS and YFSETQ. CDR3 in DNA: TGCGCCAGCAGCCTGGTAGCGGGCACTGAAGCTTTCTTT. This translates into CASSLVAGTEAFF.

CDR3 sequence: CASSLETGNYGYTF. CDR3 bases: TGTGCCAGCTCCCTCGAGACAGGGAACTATGGCTACACCTTC. The J gene is TRBJ1-2, the V gene TRBV6-1; TRBD1 matches at 7 bases. Germline CDR1 MNHNS, CDR2 SASEGT. The junction had 8 bases not matched to a gene; V was cut back by 8 bases and J by 2 bases. This CDR3 spans 14 amino acids.

This chain uses TRBV29-1 with TRBJ2-6; D is possibly TRBD1 (6 bases). There are 16 residues in the CDR3. Germline CDR1 is SQVTM and CDR2 is ANQGSEA. V lost 4 bases to trimming and J lost 4 bases, with 17 bases between them. The CDR3 nucleotides read TGCAGCGTTGTAGACAGGCTCCTCTCAGGGGCCAACGTCCTGACTTTC. This translates into CSVVDRLLSGANVLTF. The full variable domain, completed using reference TRBV29-1 and TRBJ2-6, is SAVISQKPSRDICQRGTSLTIQCQVDSQVTMMFWYRQQPGQSLTLIATANQGSEATYESGFVIDKFPISRPNLTFSTLTVSNMSPEDSSIYLCSVVDRLLSGANVLTFGAGSRLTVL.